This T cell receptor (beta chain) stems from a study of CD8+CD57+ T cells in acquired aplastic anemia. On the study more broadly: Each DNA sample taken from sorted CD4+ and CD8+ cells came to roughly 3.5 ug on average. Approximately 11 million reads were obtained on average for healthy donor CD4+ cells.

Study outcomes and limitations: Researchers reported that CD8+ Simpson's diversity was not significantly different in patients versus controls.

As for this clonotype: What it binds is not known.

V gave up 10 bases and J gave up 8 bases, with 17 bases separating them. The V gene's germline CDR1 is SNHLY and CDR2 FYNNEI. The CDR3 has 12 amino acids. TCR beta VDJ combinations and CDR3 sequences were profiled from genomic DNA. TCRdb fed the reads into MiXCR, producing one record per CDR3 protein. The sample shows approximately 65,000 distinct CDR3 sequences, about 56% of them seen only once. This chain joins TRBV2 and TRBJ1-2; D gene ambiguous. Sequences were obtained from sorted CD4+, CD8+, or CD8+CD57+ T cells (not recorded which) from PBMCs. This receptor was obtained from a human donor in good health, serving as a control. In DNA form, the CDR3 reads TGTGCCACCAAAGAAGGCAGCAAGGGCTACACCTTC. Translating gives CATKEGSKGYTF.